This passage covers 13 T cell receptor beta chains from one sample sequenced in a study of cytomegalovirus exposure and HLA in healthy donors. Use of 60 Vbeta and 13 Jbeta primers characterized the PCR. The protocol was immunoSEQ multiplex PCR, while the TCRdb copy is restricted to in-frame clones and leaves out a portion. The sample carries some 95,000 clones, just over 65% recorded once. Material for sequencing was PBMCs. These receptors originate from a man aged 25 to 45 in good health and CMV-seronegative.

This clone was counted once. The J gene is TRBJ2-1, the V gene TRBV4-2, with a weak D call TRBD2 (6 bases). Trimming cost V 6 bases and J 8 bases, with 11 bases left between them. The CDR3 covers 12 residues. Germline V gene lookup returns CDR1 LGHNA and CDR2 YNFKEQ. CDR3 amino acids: CASSSTRDEQFF. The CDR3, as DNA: TGTGCCAGCAGTTCGACTAGGGATGAGCAGTTCTTC.

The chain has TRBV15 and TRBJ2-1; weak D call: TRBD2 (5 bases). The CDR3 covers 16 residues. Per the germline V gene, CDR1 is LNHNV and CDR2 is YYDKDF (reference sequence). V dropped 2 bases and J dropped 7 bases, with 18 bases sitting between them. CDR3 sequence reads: CATSRPTGWVKNEQFF. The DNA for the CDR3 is TGTGCCACCAGCAGACCGACGGGGTGGGTAAAAAATGAGCAGTTCTTC.

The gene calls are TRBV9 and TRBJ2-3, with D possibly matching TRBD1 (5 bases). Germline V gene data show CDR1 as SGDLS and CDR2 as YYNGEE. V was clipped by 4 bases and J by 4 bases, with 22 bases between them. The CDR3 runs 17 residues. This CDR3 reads CASSPGLQRAVPDTQYF. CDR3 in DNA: TGTGCCAGCAGCCCAGGGTTGCAACGGGCGGTCCCAGATACGCAGTATTTT.

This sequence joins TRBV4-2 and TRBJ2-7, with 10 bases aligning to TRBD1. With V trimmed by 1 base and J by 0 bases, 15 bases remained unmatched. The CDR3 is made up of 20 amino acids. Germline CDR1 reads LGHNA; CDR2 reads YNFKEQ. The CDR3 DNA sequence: TGTGCCAGCAGCCAAGGGTCTTGGACAGGGGGTACAAAGAGCTCCTACGAGCAGTACTTC. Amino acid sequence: CASSQGSWTGGTKSSYEQYF.

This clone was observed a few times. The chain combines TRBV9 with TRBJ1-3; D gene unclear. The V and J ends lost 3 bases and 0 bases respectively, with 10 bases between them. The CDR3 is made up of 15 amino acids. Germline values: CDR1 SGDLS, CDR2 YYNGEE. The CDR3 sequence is CASSALGDSGNTIYF. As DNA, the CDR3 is TGTGCCAGCAGCGCCCTCGGGGACTCTGGAAACACCATATATTTT. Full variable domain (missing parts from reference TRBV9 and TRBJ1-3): DSGVTQTPKHLITATGQRVTLRCSPRSGDLSVYWYQQSLDQGLQFLIQYYNGEERAKGNILERFSAQQFPDLHSELNLSSLELGDSALYFCASSALGDSGNTIYFGEGSWLTVV.

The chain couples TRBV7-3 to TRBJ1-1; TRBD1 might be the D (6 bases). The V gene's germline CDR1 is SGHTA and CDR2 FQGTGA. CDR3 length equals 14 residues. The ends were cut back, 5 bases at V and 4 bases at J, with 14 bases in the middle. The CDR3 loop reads CASSVQGQGTEAFF. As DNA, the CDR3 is TGTGCCAGCAGCGTACAGGGTCAAGGCACTGAAGCTTTCTTT.

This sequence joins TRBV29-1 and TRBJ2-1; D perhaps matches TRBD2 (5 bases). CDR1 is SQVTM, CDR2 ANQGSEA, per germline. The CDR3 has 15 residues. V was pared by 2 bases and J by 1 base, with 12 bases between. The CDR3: CSVEPLGVSYNEQFF. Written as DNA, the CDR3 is TGCAGCGTTGAACCGCTCGGGGTGTCCTACAATGAGCAGTTCTTC.

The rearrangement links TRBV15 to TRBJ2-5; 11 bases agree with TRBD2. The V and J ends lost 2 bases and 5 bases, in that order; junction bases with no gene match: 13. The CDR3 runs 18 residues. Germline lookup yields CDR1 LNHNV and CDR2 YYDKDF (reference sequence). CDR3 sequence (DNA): TGTGCCACCAGCAGAACCTTTGGGGGGACTAGCGGTGTGGAGACCCAGTACTTC. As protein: CATSRTFGGTSGVETQYF.

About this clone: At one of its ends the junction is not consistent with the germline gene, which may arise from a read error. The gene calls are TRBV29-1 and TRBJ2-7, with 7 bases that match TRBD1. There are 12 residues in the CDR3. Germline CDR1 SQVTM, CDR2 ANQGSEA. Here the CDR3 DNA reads TGCAGCGTTCGGACAGGCTCCCACGAGCAGTACTTC. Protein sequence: CSVRTGSHEQYF.

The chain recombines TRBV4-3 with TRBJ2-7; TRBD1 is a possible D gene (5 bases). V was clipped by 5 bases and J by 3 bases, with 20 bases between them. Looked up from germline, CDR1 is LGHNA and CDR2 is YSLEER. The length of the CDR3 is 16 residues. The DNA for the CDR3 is TGCGCCAGCAGCTTTTCGATGACAGAAGCCTTCTACGAGCAGTACTTC. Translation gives CASSFSMTEAFYEQYF.

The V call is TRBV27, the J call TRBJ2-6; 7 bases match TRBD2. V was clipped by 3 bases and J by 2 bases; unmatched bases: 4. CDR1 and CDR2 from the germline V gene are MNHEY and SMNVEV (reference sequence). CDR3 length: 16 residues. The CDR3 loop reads CASSFPGGTGANVLTF. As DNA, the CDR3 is TGTGCCAGCAGTTTCCCGGGGGGAACTGGGGCCAACGTCCTGACTTTC.

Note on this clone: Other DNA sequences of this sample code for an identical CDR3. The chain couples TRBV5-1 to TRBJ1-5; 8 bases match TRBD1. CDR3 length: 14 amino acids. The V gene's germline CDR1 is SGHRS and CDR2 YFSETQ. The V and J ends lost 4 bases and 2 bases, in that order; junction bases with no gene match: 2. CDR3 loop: CASSPGQGNQPQHF. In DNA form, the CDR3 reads TGCGCCAGCAGCCCGGGACAGGGCAATCAGCCCCAGCATTTT. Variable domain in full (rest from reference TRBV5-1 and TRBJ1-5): KAGVTQTPRYLIKTRGQQVTLSCSPISGHRSVSWYQQTPGQGLQFLFEYFSETQRNKGNFPGRFSGRQFSNSRSEMNVSTLELGDSALYLCASSPGQGNQPQHFGDGTRLSIL.

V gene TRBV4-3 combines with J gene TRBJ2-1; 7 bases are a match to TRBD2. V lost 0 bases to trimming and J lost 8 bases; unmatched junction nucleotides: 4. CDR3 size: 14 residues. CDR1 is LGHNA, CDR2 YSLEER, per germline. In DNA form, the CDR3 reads TGCGCCAGCAGCCAAGATCCGACTAGCTATGAGCAGTTCTTC. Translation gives CASSQDPTSYEQFF.